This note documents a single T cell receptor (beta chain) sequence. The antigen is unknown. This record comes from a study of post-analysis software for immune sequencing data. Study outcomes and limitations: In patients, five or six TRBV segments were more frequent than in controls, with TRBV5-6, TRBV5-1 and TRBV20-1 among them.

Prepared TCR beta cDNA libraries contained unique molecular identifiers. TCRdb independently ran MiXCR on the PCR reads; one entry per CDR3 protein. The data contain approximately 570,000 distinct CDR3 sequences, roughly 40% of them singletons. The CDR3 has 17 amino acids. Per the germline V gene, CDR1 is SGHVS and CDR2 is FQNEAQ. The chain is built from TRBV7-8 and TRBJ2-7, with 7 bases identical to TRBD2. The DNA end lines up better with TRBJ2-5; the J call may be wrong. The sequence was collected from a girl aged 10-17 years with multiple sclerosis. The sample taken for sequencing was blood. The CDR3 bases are TGTGCCAGCAGCTTAGGATTTAGGGACTACCCACAAGAGACCCAGTACTTC. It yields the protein CASSLGFRDYPQETQYF.